The sample holds a few counts of the clone carrying this TCR beta chain. No antigen is known for it. The sample belongs to a study of regulatory T cells in long-lasting Graves disease. In building TCR beta libraries, iRepertoire HTBI primers were used together with Arm-PCR of CDR3 regions. In TCRdb, the multiplex PCR reads were re-called with MiXCR into one record per CDR3 protein. The sample contains approximately 690,000 distinct CDR3 sequences, around 32% of which appear only once. Time point defined: persistent/refractory GD, antithyroid drugs over 5 years with positive TRAb. Scientists built the TCR library using RNA that was extracted from PBMCs. Deletions cut 5 bases from V and 0 bases from J, with 11 bases between. Germline V CDR1 and CDR2: SGHAT, FQNNGV. The CDR3 loop spans 14 amino acids. Overall study findings and caveats: With a small sample size, accuracy may have been reduced. The persistent group shared about 2,700 public clonotypes, more than the 966 shared by new patients. Newly diagnosed Graves' patients had higher TCR diversity than persistent ones.

Material: peripheral blood mononuclear cells (PBMCs), obtained when the disease was refractory, from a patient treated with antithyroid drugs. The chain couples TRBV11-2 to TRBJ2-7, with D unresolved. The TCR was taken from a female donor with Graves disease. The CDR3 reads CASSAGLLSYEQYF. The DNA for the CDR3 is TGTGCCAGCAGCGCAGGCCTTCTCTCCTACGAGCAGTACTTC.